These 26 T cell receptor beta chains came from one sample sequenced in a study of human T cells and chemical hapten exposure. TCRdb itself ran the RACE reads through MiXCR, one entry per CDR3 protein. The sample carries roughly 150,000 distinct CDR3 sequences, roughly 25% recorded once. Time point defined: patch test 3, about 24 weeks after DPC sensitization. Sample treatment: therapeutic diphenylcyclopropenone sensitization with weekly scalp DPC. Sequenced material: whole blood, taken in connection with sensitization to the hapten diphenylcyclopropenone (DPC). These receptors originate from a woman aged 18-29 years with alopecia areata. Some clones in this sample may be carry-over from other donors' samples.

V usage is TRBV18 and J usage is TRBJ1-6, with 9 bases lining up with TRBD1. Germline V gene sequence: CDR1 KGHSH, CDR2 LQKENI. The CDR3 length is 15 residues. Germline trimming cut 3 bases from V and 7 bases from J; bases unmatched to any gene: 4. CDR3 coding DNA: TGTGCCAGCTCACCCCGGACAGGGGTCAATTCACCCCTCCACTTT. It is translated as CASSPRTGVNSPLHF.

This clonotype turned up a few times. The V and J genes are TRBV9 and TRBJ2-2; possibly TRBD1 for D (6 bases). Trimming removed 0 bases at V and 4 bases at J, with 10 bases between. The CDR3 consists of 15 residues. The germline gives CDR1 SGDLS, CDR2 YYNGEE. Written as DNA, the CDR3 is TGTGCCAGCAGCGTAGGGCAGGGGTCCACCGGGGAGCTGTTTTTT. Amino acids: CASSVGQGSTGELFF.

The chain is built from TRBV4-3 and TRBJ1-1; D uncertain. This CDR3 is 16 amino acids long. V lost 0 bases and J 2 bases, leaving 13 bases between the germline ends. Germline assignment: CDR1 LGHNA and CDR2 YSLEER. CDR3 sequence: CASSQDRWASNTEAFF. CDR3 in DNA: TGCGCCAGCAGCCAAGACCGCTGGGCCAGTAACACTGAAGCTTTCTTT.

This chain links TRBV4-1 with TRBJ1-6, with D possibly matching TRBD1 (5 bases). V was clipped by 0 bases and J by 8 bases, with 23 bases between them. The CDR3 covers 19 residues. Per germline, CDR1 MGHRA and CDR2 YSYEKL. Written as DNA, the CDR3 is TGCGCCAGCAGCCAAGAAAGGCGGGAAAGGGGCGGTATTCATTCACCCCTCCACTTT. Encoded protein: CASSQERRERGGIHSPLHF.

V is TRBV7-2 and J is TRBJ2-5; 8 positions match TRBD2. The CDR3 has 15 amino acids. Trimming removed 1 base from V and 5 bases from J; junction bases left unmatched: 6. The germline gives CDR1 SGHTA, CDR2 FQGNSA. The CDR3 DNA is TGTGCCAGCAGCTTAGGGGCGGGACTAGGGGAGACCCAGTACTTC. Its protein is CASSLGAGLGETQYF. The full variable domain, its missing parts supplied by reference TRBV7-2 and TRBJ2-5, is GAGVSQSPSNKVTEKGKDVELRCDPISGHTALYWYRQSLGQGLEFLIYFQGNSAPDKSGLPSDRFSAERTGGSVSTLTIQRTQQEDSAVYLCASSLGAGLGETQYFGPGTRLLVL.

This clonotype has ten or more counts. The chain uses TRBV20-1 and TRBJ2-1; D is ambiguous. Germline-derived CDR1 and CDR2 are DFQATT and SNEGSKA (reference sequence). The CDR3 totals 12 residues. Trimming left V 3 bases short and J 4 bases short, with 7 bases between. The DNA for the CDR3 is TGCAGTGCTAGTGGGCTTTACAATGAGCAGTTCTTC. Its translation is CSASGLYNEQFF.

CDR3 DNA sequence: TGTGCCAGCAGCTTAGCGGGTATTGGCGGGGAGCTGTTTTTT. It specifies CASSLAGIGGELFF. V gene TRBV7-2 combines with J gene TRBJ2-2; D is unresolved. V was cut by 0 bases and J by 7 bases, with 9 bases left in between. The length of the CDR3 is 14 residues. The germline gives CDR1 SGHTA, CDR2 FQGNSA.

V and J are TRBV29-1 and TRBJ2-5, with D perhaps TRBD1 or TRBD2 (5 bases each). The CDR3 loop spans 13 amino acids. V lost 4 bases, J lost 5 bases, and 14 bases lay in between. Per the germline V gene, CDR1 is SQVTM and CDR2 is ANQGSEA. DNA for the CDR3: TGCAGCGTTGTCATTCGGGGCGCGGAGACCCAGTACTTC. Residues: CSVVIRGAETQYF.

The V gene is TRBV5-1, the J gene TRBJ2-7, with D unresolved. Germline V gene sequence: CDR1 SGHRS, CDR2 YFSETQ. There are 14 residues in the CDR3. Between the trimmed V and J ends, which lost 0 bases and 6 bases, there was a span of 13 bases. The CDR3 nucleotides read TGCGCCAGCAGCTTGGAGGGCACTTCGGGCGAGCAGTACTTC. Translation: CASSLEGTSGEQYF.

J is TRBJ2-7 and V is TRBV4-3; D is possibly TRBD1 or TRBD2 (6 bases each). Deletions cut 4 bases from V and 3 bases from J, with 19 bases between. This CDR3 contains 16 residues. Per germline, CDR1 LGHNA and CDR2 YSLEER. The CDR3 protein is CASSRNRVGGYYEQYF. DNA for the CDR3: TGCGCCAGCAGCCGCAACAGGGTGGGGGGCTACTACGAGCAGTACTTC.

The J gene is TRBJ1-4, the V gene TRBV4-1; D is unresolved. Trimming cost V 1 base and J 5 bases, with 11 bases left between them. The germline gives CDR1 MGHRA, CDR2 YSYEKL. The length of the CDR3 is 15 residues. This CDR3 reads CASSQGAGLNEKLFF. The DNA for the CDR3 is TGCGCCAGCAGCCAAGGCGCCGGTCTGAATGAAAAACTGTTTTTT.

This clonotype was observed a handful of times. The rearrangement joins TRBV15 to TRBJ1-5; D may be TRBD1 (6 bases). Germline V gene lookup returns CDR1 LNHNV and CDR2 YYDKDF (reference sequence). The ends were cut back, 2 bases at V and 0 bases at J, with 8 bases in the middle. The length of the CDR3 is 15 residues. CDR3 region: CATSRIQGSNQPQHF. CDR3 DNA: TGTGCCACCAGCAGAATACAGGGTAGCAATCAGCCCCAGCATTTT. The variable domain in full, with the rest retrieved from reference TRBV15 and TRBJ1-5, is DAMVIQNPRYQVTQFGKPVTLSCSQTLNHNVMYWYQQKSSQAPKLLFHYYDKDFNNEADTPDNFQSRRPNTSFCFLDIRSPGLGDTAMYLCATSRIQGSNQPQHFGDGTRLSIL.

This clonotype appeared a few times. The chain couples TRBV7-2 to TRBJ2-1, with D possibly being TRBD2 (7 bases). The V and J ends lost 5 bases and 10 bases respectively, with 15 bases between them. This CDR3 contains 13 residues. Per germline, CDR1 SGHTA and CDR2 FQGNSA. The CDR3, as DNA: TGTGCCAGCAGCCACCGGGGGGCAAGGGAGCAGTTCTTC. It yields the protein CASSHRGAREQFF.

This clonotype was recorded many times. The V call is TRBV25-1, the J call TRBJ2-7; maybe TRBD1 (6 bases). Trimming removed 1 base at V and 6 bases at J, with 16 bases between. CDR1 is MGHDK and CDR2 is SYGVNS in the germline V gene. The CDR3 covers 15 residues. CDR3 region: CASSESRQGNREQYF. CDR3 DNA: TGTGCCAGCAGTGAATCCCGCCAGGGGAACCGCGAGCAGTACTTC.

V gene TRBV2 combines with J gene TRBJ1-2; 7 bases fit TRBD1. Germline CDR1 reads SNHLY; CDR2 reads FYNNEI. J was trimmed by 2 bases and V by 6 bases; bases with no gene match: 9. This CDR3 spans 15 amino acids. CDR3 sequence (DNA): TGTGCCAGCAGATCAATGGACAGGATGAACTATGGCTACACCTTC. Translation gives CASRSMDRMNYGYTF.

The J gene is TRBJ2-3, the V gene TRBV5-5; D unclear. V dropped 8 bases and J dropped 3 bases, with 16 bases sitting between them. The V gene's germline CDR1 is SGHKS and CDR2 YYEKEE (reference sequence). The CDR3 extends over 14 amino acids. CDR3 in amino acids: CASAVMVATDTQYF. DNA of the CDR3: TGTGCCAGTGCGGTGATGGTAGCAACAGATACGCAGTATTTT.

The rearrangement links TRBV4-1 to TRBJ1-1, with 7 bases fitting TRBD1. With V trimmed by 1 base and J by 3 bases, 8 bases remained unmatched. The CDR3 spans 16 residues. Germline CDR1 reads MGHRA; CDR2 reads YSYEKL. The CDR3 loop is CASSQVRQGRDTEAFF. The CDR3, as DNA: TGCGCCAGCAGCCAAGTTCGACAGGGCCGGGACACTGAAGCTTTCTTT.

This clonotype was found a few times. V and J are TRBV5-1 and TRBJ2-5; perhaps TRBD1 as D (5 bases). CDR1 and CDR2 from the germline V gene are SGHRS and YFSETQ. V lost 4 bases and J 14 bases, leaving 15 bases between the germline ends. The CDR3 totals 11 residues. The CDR3 here is CASSHGGAAYF. CDR3 nucleotide sequence: TGCGCCAGCAGCCATGGTGGGGCGGCTTACTTC.

The CDR3 loop is CSAPGAGGFEQFF. The CDR3 DNA follows: TGCAGTGCCCCGGGGGCGGGGGGTTTTGAGCAGTTCTTC. The chain carries TRBV20-1 and TRBJ2-1; 8 nucleotides agree with TRBD2. The junction had 10 bases not matched to a gene; V was cut back by 6 bases and J by 9 bases. The germline V gene encodes CDR1 DFQATT and CDR2 SNEGSKA (reference sequence). This CDR3 region has 13 residues.

This clonotype was seen a handful of times. V is TRBV10-3 and J is TRBJ2-1; D might be TRBD1 (5 bases). From germline, CDR1 is ENHRY and CDR2 SYGVKD. Trimming pared 2 bases from V and 16 bases from J, leaving 18 bases between. The CDR3 sequence is 13 residues long. The CDR3 protein is CAISEVVRRDNFF. The CDR3 DNA is TGTGCCATCAGTGAGGTTGTACGCAGGGATAACTTCTTC.

This clonotype turned up a few times. This chain's CDR3 is CSAPGGGYNEQFF. The CDR3 bases are TGCAGTGCTCCAGGGGGGGGGTACAATGAGCAGTTCTTC. The chain employs TRBV20-1 and TRBJ2-1; D assignment may be TRBD1 or TRBD2 (7 bases each). The CDR3 is made up of 13 amino acids. The germline gives CDR1 DFQATT, CDR2 SNEGSKA (reference sequence). V was clipped by 5 bases and J by 4 bases, with 12 bases between them.

The chain combines TRBV4-1 with TRBJ1-5, with no clear D. V lost 8 bases and J 1 base, leaving 15 bases between the germline ends. Per germline, CDR1 MGHRA and CDR2 YSYEKL. The CDR3 is 15 amino acids. CDR3 loop: CASAKGSGSNQPQHF. The DNA for the CDR3 is TGCGCCAGCGCAAAGGGTAGTGGAAGCAATCAGCCCCAGCATTTT.

In its sample, this clonotype was seen many times. J is TRBJ1-6 and V is TRBV6-2 or TRBV6-3, with a weak D call TRBD1 (5 bases). V was trimmed by 2 bases and J by 7 bases, leaving 9 bases between them. The CDR3 covers 14 residues. CDR1 MNHEY and CDR2 SVGEGT come from the germline V gene. CDR3 DNA: TGTGCCAGCAGTTACAGCGGGGGGAATTCACCCCTCCACTTT. It translates to CASSYSGGNSPLHF.

This clonotype has just one count. The rearrangement joins TRBV4-3 to TRBJ2-7, with 9 bases fitting TRBD2. The CDR3 is 15 amino acids. Trimming at V came to 1 base and at J to 6 bases, leaving 7 bases not matched to a gene. CDR1 and CDR2 (germline): LGHNA, YSLEER. DNA for the CDR3: TGCGCCAGCAGCCAAGTCCGCGGGAGGGCCTTCGAGCAGTACTTC. Its translation is CASSQVRGRAFEQYF.

CDR3 in DNA: TGTGCCAGCAGCCCGACCGGGACAGGGGTCGATCAGCCCCAGCATTTT. Translating gives CASSPTGTGVDQPQHF. The gene calls are TRBV7-9 and TRBJ1-5, with 10 nucleotides matching TRBD1. The CDR3 runs 16 residues. The V and J ends lost 5 bases and 5 bases, in that order; junction bases with no gene match: 9. Germline values: CDR1 SEHNR, CDR2 FQNEAQ (reference sequence).

V gene TRBV6-5 combines with J gene TRBJ1-5; D call uncertain. The germline V gene encodes CDR1 MNHEY and CDR2 SVGAGI. This CDR3 spans 15 amino acids. V was pared by 6 bases and J by 2 bases, with 14 bases between. The DNA for the CDR3 is TGTGCCAGCAGCTACGACACCTCCGGCAATCAGCCCCAGCATTTT. This gives the protein CASSYDTSGNQPQHF.